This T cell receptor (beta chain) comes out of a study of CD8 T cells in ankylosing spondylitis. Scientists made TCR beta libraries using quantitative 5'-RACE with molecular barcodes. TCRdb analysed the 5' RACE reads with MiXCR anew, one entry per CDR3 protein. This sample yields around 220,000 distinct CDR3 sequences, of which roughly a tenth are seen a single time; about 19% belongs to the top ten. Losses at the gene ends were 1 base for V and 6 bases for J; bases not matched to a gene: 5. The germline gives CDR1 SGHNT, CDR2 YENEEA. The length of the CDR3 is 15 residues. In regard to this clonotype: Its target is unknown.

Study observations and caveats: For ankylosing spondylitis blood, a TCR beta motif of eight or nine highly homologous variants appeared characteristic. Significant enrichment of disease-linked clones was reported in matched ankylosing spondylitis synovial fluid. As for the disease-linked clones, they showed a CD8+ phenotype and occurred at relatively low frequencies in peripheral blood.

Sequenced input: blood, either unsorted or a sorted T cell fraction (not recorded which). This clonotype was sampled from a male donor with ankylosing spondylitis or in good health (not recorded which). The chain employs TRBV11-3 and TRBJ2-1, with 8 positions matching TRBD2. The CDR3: CASSLGGGPLNEQFF. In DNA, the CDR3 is TGTGCCAGCAGCTTAGGCGGGGGGCCCCTCAATGAGCAGTTCTTC.